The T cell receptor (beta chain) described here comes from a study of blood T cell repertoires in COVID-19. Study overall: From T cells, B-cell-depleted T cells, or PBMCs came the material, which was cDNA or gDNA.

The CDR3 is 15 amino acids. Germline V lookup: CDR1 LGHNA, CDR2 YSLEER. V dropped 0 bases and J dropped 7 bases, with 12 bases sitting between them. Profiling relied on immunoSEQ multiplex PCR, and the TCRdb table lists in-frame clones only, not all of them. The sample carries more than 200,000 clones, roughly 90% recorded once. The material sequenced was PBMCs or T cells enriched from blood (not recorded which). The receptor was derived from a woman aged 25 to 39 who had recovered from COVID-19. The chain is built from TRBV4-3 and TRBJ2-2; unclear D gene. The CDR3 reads CASSQDISLNGELFF. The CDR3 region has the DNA TGCGCCAGCAGCCAAGATATCAGTTTGAACGGGGAGCTGTTTTTT.